This T cell receptor (beta chain) was sequenced in a study of cytomegalovirus exposure and HLA in healthy donors. General study results and limits: Reported findings show TCR beta sequences accurately forecast HLA-A and HLA-B alleles in most subjects.

About this clone: Its target is unknown.

From germline, CDR1 is GTSNPN and CDR2 SVGIG (reference sequence). V dropped 0 bases and J dropped 0 bases, with 9 bases sitting between them. The CDR3 is 15 residues long. Both 60 Vbeta primers and 13 Jbeta primers went into the PCR. TCRdb keeps only in-frame clones here, not all; method: immunoSEQ multiplex PCR. The sample carries about 110,000 clones, roughly two thirds recorded once. Sequencing input: PBMCs. The gene calls are TRBV30 and TRBJ2-4; D uncertain. The origin of this receptor is a woman under 40 in good health and CMV-seronegative. As DNA, the CDR3 is TGTGCCTGGAGTGTAGGCCGACTAGCCAAAAACATTCAGTACTTC. The encoded protein is CAWSVGRLAKNIQYF.